This TCR beta chain derives from a study of blood T cell repertoires in COVID-19. About the study: Samples came from the United States, Italy and Spain, spanning acute and convalescent COVID-19. PBMCs, B-cell-depleted T cells, or T cells provided the cDNA or gDNA that made up the material.

V was clipped by 3 bases and J by 1 base, with 6 bases between them. The CDR3 extends over 13 amino acids. Germline CDR1 is SNHLY and CDR2 is FYNNEI. The authors' processing: Estimates of nucleated cell counts were drawn from the amplification of reference gene primers. The data were produced by immunoSEQ multiplex PCR, yet TCRdb's version contains in-frame clones alone and is incomplete. V and J calls plus clone size are reproduced from that table; the DNA served to infer D and trimming. Of about 120,000 clones in the sample, 60% to 80% were seen once. The TCR sequence derives from a man in his 60s with acute or convalescent COVID-19. The sequenced sample was peripheral blood. V is TRBV2 and J is TRBJ1-1, with D unresolved. The DNA for the CDR3 is TGTGCCAGCAGTGACAGAACGAACACTGAAGCTTTCTTT. Translated, it gives CASSDRTNTEAFF.